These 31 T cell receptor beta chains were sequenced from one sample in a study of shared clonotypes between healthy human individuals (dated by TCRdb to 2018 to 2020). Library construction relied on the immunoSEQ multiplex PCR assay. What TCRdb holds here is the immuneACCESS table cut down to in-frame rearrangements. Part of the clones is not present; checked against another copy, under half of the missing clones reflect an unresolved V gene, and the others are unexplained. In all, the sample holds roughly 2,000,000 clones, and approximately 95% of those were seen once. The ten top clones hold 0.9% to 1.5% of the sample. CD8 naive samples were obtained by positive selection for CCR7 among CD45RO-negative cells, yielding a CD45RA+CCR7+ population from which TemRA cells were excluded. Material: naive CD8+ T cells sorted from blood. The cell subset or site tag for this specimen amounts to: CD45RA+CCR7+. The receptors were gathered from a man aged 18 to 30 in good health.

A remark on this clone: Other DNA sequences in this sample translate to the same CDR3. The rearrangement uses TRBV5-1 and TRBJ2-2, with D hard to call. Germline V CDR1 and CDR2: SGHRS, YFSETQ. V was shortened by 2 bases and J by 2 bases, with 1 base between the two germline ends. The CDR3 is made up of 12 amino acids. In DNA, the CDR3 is TGCGCCAGCAGCTTCAACACCGGGGAGCTGTTTTTT. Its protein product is CASSFNTGELFF.

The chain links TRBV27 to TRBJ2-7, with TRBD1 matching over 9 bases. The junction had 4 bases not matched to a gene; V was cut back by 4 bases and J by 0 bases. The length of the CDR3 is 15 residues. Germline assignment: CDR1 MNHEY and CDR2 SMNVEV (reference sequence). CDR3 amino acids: CASSYRGHDSYEQYF. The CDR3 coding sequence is TGTGCCAGCAGTTACAGGGGGCACGACTCCTACGAGCAGTACTTC.

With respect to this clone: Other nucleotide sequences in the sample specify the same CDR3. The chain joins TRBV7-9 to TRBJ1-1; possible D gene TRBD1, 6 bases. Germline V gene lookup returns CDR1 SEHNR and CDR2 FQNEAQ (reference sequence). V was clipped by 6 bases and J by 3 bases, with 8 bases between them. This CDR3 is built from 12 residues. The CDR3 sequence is CASSQGYTEAFF. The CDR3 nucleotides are TGTGCCAGCAGTCAGGGGTACACTGAAGCTTTCTTT.

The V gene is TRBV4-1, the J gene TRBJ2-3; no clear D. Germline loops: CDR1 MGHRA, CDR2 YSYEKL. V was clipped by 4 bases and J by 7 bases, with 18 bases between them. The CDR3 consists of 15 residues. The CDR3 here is CASSPQTVGSNTQYF. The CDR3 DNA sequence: TGCGCCAGCAGCCCCCAAACTGTAGGTAGCAATACGCAGTATTTT.

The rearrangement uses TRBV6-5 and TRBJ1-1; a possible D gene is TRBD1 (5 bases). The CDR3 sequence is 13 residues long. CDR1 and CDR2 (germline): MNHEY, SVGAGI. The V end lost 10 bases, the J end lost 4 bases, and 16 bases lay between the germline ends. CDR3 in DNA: TGTGCCACTGGCCGTCAAGGGGCCACTGAAGCTTTCTTT. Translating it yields CATGRQGATEAFF.

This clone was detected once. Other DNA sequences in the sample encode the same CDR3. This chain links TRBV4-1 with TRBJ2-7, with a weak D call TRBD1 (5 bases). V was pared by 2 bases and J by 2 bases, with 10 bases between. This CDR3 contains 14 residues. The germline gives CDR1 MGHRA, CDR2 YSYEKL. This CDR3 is CASSQKAGTYEQYF. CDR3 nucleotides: TGCGCCAGCAGCCAAAAGGCAGGGACCTACGAGCAGTACTTC.

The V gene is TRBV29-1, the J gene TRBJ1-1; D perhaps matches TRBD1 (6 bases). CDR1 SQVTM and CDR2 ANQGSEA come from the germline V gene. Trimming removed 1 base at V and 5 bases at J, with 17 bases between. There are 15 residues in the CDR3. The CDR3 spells CSVEGGPDLGTEAFF. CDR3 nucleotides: TGCAGCGTTGAAGGGGGGCCGGACTTAGGGACTGAAGCTTTCTTT.

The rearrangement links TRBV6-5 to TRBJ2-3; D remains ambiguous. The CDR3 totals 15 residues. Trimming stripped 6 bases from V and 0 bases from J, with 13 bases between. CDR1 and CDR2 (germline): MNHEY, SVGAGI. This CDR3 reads CASSPLGPSTDTQYF. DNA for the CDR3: TGTGCCAGCAGCCCCTTGGGCCCAAGCACAGATACGCAGTATTTT.

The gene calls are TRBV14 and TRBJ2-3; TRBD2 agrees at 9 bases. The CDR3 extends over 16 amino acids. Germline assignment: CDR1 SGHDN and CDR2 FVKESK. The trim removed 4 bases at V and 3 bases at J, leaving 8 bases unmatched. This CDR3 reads CASSRPGLASTDTQYF. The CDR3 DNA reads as TGTGCCAGCAGCCGACCAGGACTAGCGTCTACAGATACGCAGTATTTT. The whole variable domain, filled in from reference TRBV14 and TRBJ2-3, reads EAGVTQFPSHSVIEKGQTVTLRCDPISGHDNLYWYRRVMGKEIKFLLHFVKESKQDESGMPNNRFLAERTGGTYSTLKVQPAELEDSGVYFCASSRPGLASTDTQYFGPGTRLTVL.

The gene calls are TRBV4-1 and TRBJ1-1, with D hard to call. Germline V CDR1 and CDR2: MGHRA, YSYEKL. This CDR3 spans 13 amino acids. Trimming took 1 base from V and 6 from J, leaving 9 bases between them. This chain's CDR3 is CASSQGLSAEAFF. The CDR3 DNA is TGCGCCAGCAGCCAAGGTCTATCCGCTGAAGCTTTCTTT.

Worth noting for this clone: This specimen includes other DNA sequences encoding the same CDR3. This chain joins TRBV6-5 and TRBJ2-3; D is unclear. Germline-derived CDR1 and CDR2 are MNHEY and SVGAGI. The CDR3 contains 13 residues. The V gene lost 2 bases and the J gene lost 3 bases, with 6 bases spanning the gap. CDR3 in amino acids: CASSYLGTDTQYF. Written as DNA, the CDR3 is TGTGCCAGCAGTTACCTTGGAACAGATACGCAGTATTTT.

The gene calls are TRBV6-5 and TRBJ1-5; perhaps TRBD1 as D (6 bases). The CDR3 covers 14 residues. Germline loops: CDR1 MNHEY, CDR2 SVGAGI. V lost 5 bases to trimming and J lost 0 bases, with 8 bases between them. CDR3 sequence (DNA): TGTGCCAGCAGTCGACAGGATAGCAATCAGCCCCAGCATTTT. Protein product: CASSRQDSNQPQHF.

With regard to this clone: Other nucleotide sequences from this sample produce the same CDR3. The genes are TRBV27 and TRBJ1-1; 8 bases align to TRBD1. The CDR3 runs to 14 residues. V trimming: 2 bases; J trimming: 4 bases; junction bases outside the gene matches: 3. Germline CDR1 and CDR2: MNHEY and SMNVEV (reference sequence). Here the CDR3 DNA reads TGTGCCAGCAGTTTAGGACAGGGTGGCACTGAAGCTTTCTTT. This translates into CASSLGQGGTEAFF.

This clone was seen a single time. CDR3 region: CASSPGQGSTDTQYF. The CDR3 DNA reads as TGTGCCAGCAGCCCGGGGCAGGGTAGCACAGATACGCAGTATTTT. The chain uses TRBV9 and TRBJ2-3; D tentatively fits TRBD1 or TRBD2 (5 bases each). The CDR3 is made up of 15 amino acids. Germline CDR1 is SGDLS and CDR2 is YYNGEE. V lost 4 bases to trimming and J lost 0 bases, with 12 bases between them.

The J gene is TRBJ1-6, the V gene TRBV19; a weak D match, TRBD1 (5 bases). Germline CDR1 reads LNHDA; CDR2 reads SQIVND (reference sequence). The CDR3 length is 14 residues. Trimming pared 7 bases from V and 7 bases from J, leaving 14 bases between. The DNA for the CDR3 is TGTGCCAGTACCTGGGGGGGGGACAATTCACCCCTCCACTTT. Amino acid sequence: CASTWGGDNSPLHF.

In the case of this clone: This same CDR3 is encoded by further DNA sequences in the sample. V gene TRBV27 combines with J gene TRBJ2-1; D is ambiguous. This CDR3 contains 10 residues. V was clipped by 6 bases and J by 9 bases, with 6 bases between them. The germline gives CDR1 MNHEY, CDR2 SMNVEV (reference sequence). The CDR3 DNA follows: TGTGCCAGCAGGGGTTCTGAGCAGTTCTTC. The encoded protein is CASRGSEQFF.

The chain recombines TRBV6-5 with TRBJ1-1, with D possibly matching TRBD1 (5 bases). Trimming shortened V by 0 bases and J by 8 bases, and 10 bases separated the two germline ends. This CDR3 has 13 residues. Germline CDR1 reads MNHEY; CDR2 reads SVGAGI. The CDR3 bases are TGTGCCAGCAGTTACTCGCCAGGGAAGGAAGCTTTCTTT. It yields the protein CASSYSPGKEAFF.

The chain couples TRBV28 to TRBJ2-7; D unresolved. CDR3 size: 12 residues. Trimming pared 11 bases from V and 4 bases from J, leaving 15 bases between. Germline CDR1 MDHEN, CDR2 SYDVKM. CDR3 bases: TGTGCCCACTCCGTAGCAAATTACGAGCAGTACTTC. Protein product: CAHSVANYEQYF.

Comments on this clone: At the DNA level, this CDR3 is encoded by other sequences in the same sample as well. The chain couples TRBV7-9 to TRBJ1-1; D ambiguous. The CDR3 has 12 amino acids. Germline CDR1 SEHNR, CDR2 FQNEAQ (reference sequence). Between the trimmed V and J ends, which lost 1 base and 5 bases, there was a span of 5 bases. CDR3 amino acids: CASSLVETEAFF. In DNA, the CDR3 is TGTGCCAGCAGCTTAGTTGAGACTGAAGCTTTCTTT.

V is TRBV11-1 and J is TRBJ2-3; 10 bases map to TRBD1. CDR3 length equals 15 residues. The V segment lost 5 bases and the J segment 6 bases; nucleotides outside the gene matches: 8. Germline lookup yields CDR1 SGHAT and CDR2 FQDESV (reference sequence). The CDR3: CASSQPGQGYDTQYF. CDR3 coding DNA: TGTGCCAGCAGCCAACCGGGACAGGGGTACGATACGCAGTATTTT.

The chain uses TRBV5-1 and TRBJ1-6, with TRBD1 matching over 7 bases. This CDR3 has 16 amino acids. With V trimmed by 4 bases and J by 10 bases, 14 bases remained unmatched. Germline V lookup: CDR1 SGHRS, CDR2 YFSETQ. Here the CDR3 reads CASSHGNRDSSSPLHF. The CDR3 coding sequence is TGCGCCAGCAGCCATGGTAACCGGGACAGCAGCTCACCCCTCCACTTT.

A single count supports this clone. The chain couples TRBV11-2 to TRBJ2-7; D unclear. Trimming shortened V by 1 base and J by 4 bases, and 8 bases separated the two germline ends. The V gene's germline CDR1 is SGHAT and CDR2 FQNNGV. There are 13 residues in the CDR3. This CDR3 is CASSLAARYEQYF. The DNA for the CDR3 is TGTGCCAGCAGCTTAGCCGCTCGGTACGAGCAGTACTTC.

The chain's CDR3 is CASAEREYNGELFF. The CDR3 DNA sequence: TGTGCCAGCGCGGAGCGGGAGTATAACGGGGAGCTGTTTTTT. The rearrangement links TRBV5-4 to TRBJ2-2; 8 bases align to TRBD2. This CDR3 contains 14 residues. With 7 bases clipped from V and 7 bases from J, the junction kept 9 bases outside the gene matches. Germline V gene data show CDR1 as SGHNT and CDR2 as YYREEE (reference sequence).

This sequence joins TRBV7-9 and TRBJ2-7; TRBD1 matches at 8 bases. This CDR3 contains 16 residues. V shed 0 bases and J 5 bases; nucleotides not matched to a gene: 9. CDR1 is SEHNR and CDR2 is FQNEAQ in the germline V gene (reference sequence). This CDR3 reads CASSLARGQGRDEQYF. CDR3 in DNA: TGTGCCAGCAGCTTAGCGCGAGGACAGGGAAGGGACGAGCAGTACTTC.

The CDR3 spells CASSAGHTGANVLTF. In nucleotides, the CDR3 is TGTGCCAGCAGCGCTGGACATACTGGGGCCAACGTCCTGACTTTC. The J gene is TRBJ2-6, the V gene TRBV9, with a possible D match to TRBD1 (5 bases). Germline assignment: CDR1 SGDLS and CDR2 YYNGEE. The CDR3 is made up of 15 amino acids. Trimming removed 3 bases from V and 2 bases from J, with 9 bases in between.

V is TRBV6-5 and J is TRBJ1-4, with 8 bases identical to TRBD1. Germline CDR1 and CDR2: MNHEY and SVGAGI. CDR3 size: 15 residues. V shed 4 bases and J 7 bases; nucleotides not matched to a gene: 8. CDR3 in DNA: TGTGCCAGCAGTTCTCTCGGACAGGGTAGTGAAAAACTGTTTTTT. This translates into CASSSLGQGSEKLFF.

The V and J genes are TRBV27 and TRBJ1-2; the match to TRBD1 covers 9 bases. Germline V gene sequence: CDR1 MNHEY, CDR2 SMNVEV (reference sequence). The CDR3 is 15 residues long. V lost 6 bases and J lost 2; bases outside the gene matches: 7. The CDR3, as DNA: TGTGCCAGCAGACCCACAGGGGGCGGGAACTATGGCTACACCTTC. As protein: CASRPTGGGNYGYTF.

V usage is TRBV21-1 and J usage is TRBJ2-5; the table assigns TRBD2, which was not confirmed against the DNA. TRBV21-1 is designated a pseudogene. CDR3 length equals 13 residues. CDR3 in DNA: TGTGCCAGCAGCAAATGGGCGGAGAGGGCCCAGTACTTC. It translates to CASSKWAERAQYF.

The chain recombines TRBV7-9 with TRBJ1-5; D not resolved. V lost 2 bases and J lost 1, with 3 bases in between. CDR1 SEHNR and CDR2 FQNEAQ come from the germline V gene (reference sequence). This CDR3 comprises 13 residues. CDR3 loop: CASSLPSNQPQHF. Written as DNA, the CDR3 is TGTGCCAGCAGCTTACCGAGCAATCAGCCCCAGCATTTT.

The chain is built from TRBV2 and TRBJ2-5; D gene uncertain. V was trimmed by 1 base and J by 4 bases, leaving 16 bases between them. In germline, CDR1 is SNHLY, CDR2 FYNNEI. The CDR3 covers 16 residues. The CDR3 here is CASSEVVPGVGETQYF. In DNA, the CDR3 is TGTGCCAGCAGTGAAGTTGTACCCGGCGTTGGAGAGACCCAGTACTTC.

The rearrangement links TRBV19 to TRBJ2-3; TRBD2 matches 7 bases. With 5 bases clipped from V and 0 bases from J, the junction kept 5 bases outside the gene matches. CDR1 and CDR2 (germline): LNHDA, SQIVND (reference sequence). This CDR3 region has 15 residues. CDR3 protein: CASSPGLPSTDTQYF. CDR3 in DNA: TGTGCCAGTAGTCCGGGACTACCCAGCACAGATACGCAGTATTTT.